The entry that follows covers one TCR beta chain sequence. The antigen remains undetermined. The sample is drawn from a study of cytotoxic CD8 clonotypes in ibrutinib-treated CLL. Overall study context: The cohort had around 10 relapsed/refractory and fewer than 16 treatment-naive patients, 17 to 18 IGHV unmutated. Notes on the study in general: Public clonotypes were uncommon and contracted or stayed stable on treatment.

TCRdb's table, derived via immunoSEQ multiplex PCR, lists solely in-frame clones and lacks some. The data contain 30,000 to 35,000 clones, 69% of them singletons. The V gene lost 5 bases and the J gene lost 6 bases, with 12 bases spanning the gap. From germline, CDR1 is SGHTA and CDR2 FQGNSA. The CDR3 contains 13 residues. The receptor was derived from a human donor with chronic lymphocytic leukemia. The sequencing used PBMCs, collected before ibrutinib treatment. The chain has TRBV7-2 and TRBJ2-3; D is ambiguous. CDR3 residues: CASSVVLGDTQYF. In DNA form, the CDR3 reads TGTGCCAGCAGCGTAGTGTTAGGTGATACGCAGTATTTT.